Each of the 16 T cell receptor beta chains below was sequenced from the same sample in a study of shared clonotypes between healthy human individuals. Clones were read by immunoSEQ multiplex PCR, and TCRdb kept only the in-frame ones, dropping some. The sample shows over a million clones, over 95% of them seen only once. The sequencing input was naive CD4+ T cells sorted from blood. Documented subset: CD45RA+ positively selected. The receptors shown here come from a man in his thirties or forties in good health.

The V gene is TRBV5-1, the J gene TRBJ1-1; perhaps TRBD1 as D (6 bases). The germline V gene has CDR1 SGHRS and CDR2 YFSETQ. V was shortened by 8 bases and J by 0 bases, with 17 bases between the two germline ends. The CDR3 extends over 15 amino acids. This chain's CDR3 is CASRPAGAMNTEAFF. Written as DNA, the CDR3 is TGCGCCAGTCGGCCGGCGGGGGCAATGAACACTGAAGCTTTCTTT.

V is TRBV7-2 and J is TRBJ1-2; weak D call: TRBD1 (6 bases). The CDR3 consists of 16 residues. Trimming pared 3 bases from V and 4 bases from J, leaving 18 bases between. Germline V gene lookup returns CDR1 SGHTA and CDR2 FQGNSA. CDR3 region: CASSLTLTGSSYGYTF. Written as DNA, the CDR3 is TGTGCCAGCAGCTTGACGTTAACAGGGTCGAGCTATGGCTACACCTTC.

This clone was seen a single time. This chain connects TRBV25-1 to TRBJ2-7; D remains unclear. V was trimmed by 8 bases and J by 4 bases, leaving 6 bases between them. CDR1 is MGHDK, CDR2 SYGVNS, per germline. The CDR3 covers 10 residues. The CDR3 bases are TGTGCCAGCGGAACTTACGAGCAGTACTTC. As protein: CASGTYEQYF.

The gene calls are TRBV10-3 and TRBJ2-1, with D maybe TRBD1 (6 bases). The CDR3 contains 15 residues. V shed 5 bases and J shed 8 bases, with 19 bases lying between them. Germline CDR1 ENHRY, CDR2 SYGVKD. CDR3 coding DNA: TGTGCCATCAGTCTCAACAGGGCATCCCCCTATGAGCAGTTCTTC. It translates to CAISLNRASPYEQFF.

J is TRBJ2-2 and V is TRBV6-1; D perhaps matches TRBD1 (6 bases). CDR3 length: 19 residues. The V end was cut by 2 bases, the J end by 0 bases, with 19 bases between. The germline CDR1 and CDR2 sequences are MNHNS and SASEGT. The CDR3 DNA follows: TGTGCCAGCAGTGAATTCGGGACAAGGGGCATTGCGAACACCGGGGAGCTGTTTTTT. Translation: CASSEFGTRGIANTGELFF.

J is TRBJ2-7 and V is TRBV4-1; 11 positions match TRBD2. There are 14 residues in the CDR3. V shed 1 base and J 5 bases; nucleotides not matched to a gene: 1. CDR1 and CDR2 from the germline V gene are MGHRA and YSYEKL. CDR3 loop: CASSQVAGGNEQYF. The CDR3 DNA follows: TGCGCCAGCAGCCAAGTAGCGGGAGGGAACGAGCAGTACTTC.

As regards this clone: The same CDR3 arises from other DNA sequences in this sample as well. This chain joins TRBV7-9 and TRBJ2-2; 7 nucleotides match TRBD1. The J segment lost 5 bases and the V segment lost 0 bases, leaving 6 bases of the junction unmatched. Germline V gene data show CDR1 as SEHNR and CDR2 as FQNEAQ (reference sequence). The CDR3 runs 16 residues. CDR3 bases: TGTGCCAGCAGCTTAGCGCTGGCAGGGGGAACCGGGGAGCTGTTTTTT. This encodes CASSLALAGGTGELFF.

On this clone itself: The junction shows a germline mismatch at one end, possibly a read error. V gene TRBV7-7 combines with J gene TRBJ2-1; 11 nucleotides match TRBD2. This CDR3 contains 16 residues. The germline V gene encodes CDR1 SSHAT and CDR2 FNYEAQ (reference sequence). CDR3 in amino acids: CASSSTLAGAINEQFF. DNA of the CDR3: TGTGCTAGCAGCTCTACACTAGCGGGAGCAATCAATGAGCAGTTCTTC.

V usage is TRBV19 and J usage is TRBJ2-1, with D perhaps matching TRBD1 (6 bases). V was clipped by 3 bases and J by 1 base, with 13 bases between them. This CDR3 has 16 residues. The germline V gene encodes CDR1 LNHDA and CDR2 SQIVND (reference sequence). For the CDR3, the DNA is TGTGCCAGTAGTATGTGGCAGGGGTGGTCCTACAATGAGCAGTTCTTC. The encoded protein is CASSMWQGWSYNEQFF.

The chain has TRBV6-6 and TRBJ2-7; D might be TRBD2 (6 bases). Germline values: CDR1 MNHNY, CDR2 SVGAGI (reference sequence). This CDR3 comprises 15 residues. V was trimmed by 6 bases and J by 3 bases, leaving 18 bases between them. The CDR3 sequence: CASSPTRGGHYEQYF. The DNA of the CDR3 is TGTGCCAGCAGCCCCACGAGGGGAGGACACTACGAGCAGTACTTC.

V is TRBV19 and J is TRBJ2-1, with 12 positions matching TRBD2. Germline CDR1 and CDR2: LNHDA and SQIVND (reference sequence). CDR3 length equals 16 residues. V gave up 5 bases and J gave up 8 bases; unmatched junction bases: 10. CDR3 nucleotides: TGTGCCAGTAGTCGCGGACTAGCGGGGACCAGTTATGAGCAGTTCTTC. Amino acid sequence: CASSRGLAGTSYEQFF.

The chain employs TRBV11-2 and TRBJ1-2; the D gene is possibly TRBD1 (6 bases). Germline CDR1 and CDR2: SGHAT and FQNNGV. The V gene lost 2 bases and the J gene lost 5 bases, with 18 bases spanning the gap. The CDR3 totals 16 residues. The CDR3 spells CASSLTSTGFVYGYTF. DNA for the CDR3: TGTGCCAGCAGCTTAACTAGCACAGGGTTCGTATATGGCTACACCTTC.

The rearrangement uses TRBV23-1 and TRBJ2-1; 7 bases match TRBD1. TRBV23-1 is recorded as an ORF, its role being uncertain. The V gene end was trimmed by 3 bases and the J gene end by 12 bases; junction bases not matched to a gene: 20. This CDR3 spans 17 amino acids. CDR3: CASSHPDPPYNEGAQFF. CDR3 DNA sequence: TGCGCCAGCAGTCACCCCGACCCCCCCTACAATGAGGGGGCGCAGTTCTTC.

This sequence joins TRBV6-5 and TRBJ2-7, with 11 positions matching TRBD1. Per germline, CDR1 MNHEY and CDR2 SVGAGI. V was clipped by 8 bases and J by 4 bases; unmatched bases: 10. The CDR3 extends over 15 amino acids. The CDR3 sequence is CASQGQGVFVYEQYF. DNA for the CDR3: TGTGCCAGCCAGGGACAGGGGGTGTTTGTTTACGAGCAGTACTTC.

The chain has TRBV2 and TRBJ1-4, with D uncertain. CDR3 size: 11 residues. V was trimmed by 7 bases and J by 8 bases, leaving 8 bases between them. Germline loops: CDR1 SNHLY, CDR2 FYNNEI. Here the CDR3 reads CASKFWEKLFF. The CDR3 DNA reads as TGTGCCAGCAAGTTTTGGGAAAAACTGTTTTTT.

V and J are TRBV7-3 and TRBJ1-2; D unresolved. The CDR3 runs to 13 residues. Trimming removed 5 bases from V and 0 bases from J, with 7 bases in between. CDR1 is SGHTA, CDR2 FQGTGA, per germline. The CDR3 sequence is CASSQDPNYGYTF. As DNA, the CDR3 is TGTGCCAGCAGCCAGGACCCTAACTATGGCTACACCTTC.